One T cell receptor beta chain is described in this entry. Calling Graves' hyperthyroidism stable meant ophthalmopathy did not progress within 18 months. Patients showing uncontrolled infection, other autoimmune disease, pregnancy or lactation were ineligible. PBMCs were collected from a roughly 10 ml volume of fresh peripheral blood. RNA transcripts served as the template for amplifying TCR beta CDR3 regions. Primed by the HTBI set, a first-round RT-PCR was run on the TCR CDR3. MiXCR, run by TCRdb on the multiplex PCR reads, gives a single entry per CDR3 protein. Here the sample spans 150,000 to 200,000 distinct CDR3 sequences, approximately 17% being singletons. The CDR3 is 15 residues long. V was cut by 1 base and J by 0 bases, with 8 bases left in between. The germline CDR1 and CDR2 sequences are LGHNA and YSLEER. This specimen comes from a study of T cells in Graves' hyperthyroidism and ophthalmopathy.

The specimen sequenced was blood. The clonotype was recovered from a woman aged 45-65 years with Graves' hyperthyroidism. V is TRBV4-3 and J is TRBJ2-3, with D tentatively TRBD2 (5 bases). Written as DNA, the CDR3 is TGCGCCAGCAGCCAAGCGAGGACTAGCACAGATACGCAGTATTTT. Amino acids: CASSQARTSTDTQYF.